Listed below are T cell receptor beta chains from one sample, sequenced in a study of tumor-infiltrating lymphocytes in localized non-small cell lung cancer. Some clones are missing from TCRdb's copy, which holds only in-frame ones; the method was immunoSEQ multiplex PCR. The sample shows around 16,000 clones, roughly two thirds of them seen only once. Sequencing used lung tumor tissue. The source of these receptors is a human donor with non-small cell lung cancer. Each CDR3 is given with its conserved first and last residue. The D gene is left open where the match is weak. Clone size is shown for a subset of rows, as once, few, many or a class of expanded clone.

clone size	CDR3 length	V gene	J gene	D gene	CDR3 DNA	CDR3 protein
-	15	TRBV11-2	TRBJ2-5	TRBD1	TGTGCCAGCAGCCCTACCGGGACAGGGGTGGAGACCCAGTACTTC	CASSPTGTGVETQYF
few	15	TRBV15	TRBJ1-5	-	TGTGCCACCAGCAGAGAAAGACAGTCCAATCAGCCCCAGCATTTT	CATSRERQSNQPQHF
few	12	TRBV19	TRBJ1-1	-	TGTGCCAGTAGCGTGGGTTGGGGGGGCGCTTTCTTT	CASSVGWGGAFF
-	13	TRBV18	TRBJ2-1	-	TGTGCCAGCTCACCCTTTCCAGAAGGGCCTCCGTTCTTC	CASSPFPEGPPFF
-	14	TRBV4-3	TRBJ1-3	-	TGCGCCAGCAGTCCATCGGGCTCTGGAAACACCATATATTTT	CASSPSGSGNTIYF
large	14	TRBV7-8	TRBJ1-5	TRBD1	TGTGCCAGCAGACAAGGGGGCGGCAATCAGCCCCAGCATTTT	CASRQGGGNQPQHF
few	16	TRBV19	TRBJ1-1	TRBD1	TGTGCCAGTAGTATTGCGAACAGGGGGAAGAACACTGAAGCTTTCTTT	CASSIANRGKNTEAFF
-	14	TRBV19	TRBJ2-7	TRBD2	TGTGCCAGTAGTATGTTAGCGGGAGGATCCAAAACGTACTTC	CASSMLAGGSKTYF
-	16	TRBV6-6	TRBJ2-1	TRBD1	TGTGCCAGCAGCCGCGACAGGGGAAGTTCCTACAATGAGCAGTTCTTC	CASSRDRGSSYNEQFF
-	16	TRBV6-4	TRBJ2-3	TRBD1	TGTGCCAGCAGTGACGAAGGGACAGGGGGCACAGATACGCAGTATTTT	CASSDEGTGGTDTQYF
medium-sized	17	TRBV9	TRBJ2-2	TRBD2	TGTGCCAGCAGCGTAGGTCTAGCGGGGGGGGACACCGGGGAGCTGTTTTTT	CASSVGLAGGDTGELFF
-	14	TRBV13	TRBJ2-7	TRBD1	TGTGCCAGCAGCTACCCGGGACAGTCGGAAGAGCAGTACTTC	CASSYPGQSEEQYF
-	13	TRBV29-1	TRBJ2-3	-	TGCAGCGTTGTCGGCACTCGCACAGATACGCAGTATTTT	CSVVGTRTDTQYF
-	13	TRBV18	TRBJ2-5	-	TGTGCCAGCTCACCACCAGGGGAAGAGACCCAGTACTTC	CASSPPGEETQYF
-	17	TRBV4-1	TRBJ2-2	TRBD2	TGCGCCAGCAGCCGAGTAAGCGGGAGGGCCTTTGGCGGGGAGCTGTTTTTT	CASSRVSGRAFGGELFF
once	15	TRBV5-1	TRBJ2-1	TRBD2	TGCGCCAGCAGCTTGGTAGCGGGAGTTGACAATGAGCAGTTCTTC	CASSLVAGVDNEQFF
medium-sized	18	TRBV10-3	TRBJ2-1	TRBD2	TGTGCCATCAGTGAAACCGGGACTAGCGGTAACCTGGGGGATGAGCAGTTCTTC	CAISETGTSGNLGDEQFF
-	16	TRBV6-4	TRBJ1-5	-	TGTGCCAGCAGTGACCGGGAGGGACACAGCAATCAGCCCCAGCATTTT	CASSDREGHSNQPQHF
-	15	TRBV5-1	TRBJ1-1	-	TGCGCCAGCAGCTTGGATGGGGGAACGAACACTGAAGCTTTCTTT	CASSLDGGTNTEAFF
medium-sized	17	TRBV28	TRBJ2-3	TRBD2	TGTGCCAGCAGGCCCTGGGACCTAGCGGTTCATGGGGATACGCAGTATTTT	CASRPWDLAVHGDTQYF
-	12	TRBV6-1	TRBJ2-7	-	TGTGCCAGCAGTGCCGTGCCCTACGAGCAGTACTTC	CASSAVPYEQYF
-	17	TRBV7-6	TRBJ1-1	-	TGTGCCAGCAGCTTAGGGATGAGGTCTGCAGTCAACACTGAAGCTTTCTTT	CASSLGMRSAVNTEAFF
-	16	TRBV19	TRBJ2-7	TRBD1	TGTGCCAGTAGTACCCGCCTGGACAGGGGATCCTACGAGCAGTACTTC	CASSTRLDRGSYEQYF
-	19	TRBV21-1	TRBJ2-7	-	TGTGCCAGCAGCTATCTACCCTTTGACAGCCGGAGACGAACCCAACAGCAGTACTTC	CASSYLPFDSRRRTQQQYF
-	15	TRBV25-1	TRBJ1-2	TRBD1	TGTGCCAGCAGACTATCGACAGGGGGAGGCTATGGCTACACCTTC	CASRLSTGGGYGYTF
-	16	TRBV7-9	TRBJ1-4	-	TGTGCCAGCAGCTTAGTGAAACGGACGTCTAATGAAAAACTGTTTTTT	CASSLVKRTSNEKLFF
-	16	TRBV4-3	TRBJ2-7	-	TGCGCCAGCAGCCAAGAGGCCCAGGTCCCTTCCTACGAGCAGTACTTC	CASSQEAQVPSYEQYF